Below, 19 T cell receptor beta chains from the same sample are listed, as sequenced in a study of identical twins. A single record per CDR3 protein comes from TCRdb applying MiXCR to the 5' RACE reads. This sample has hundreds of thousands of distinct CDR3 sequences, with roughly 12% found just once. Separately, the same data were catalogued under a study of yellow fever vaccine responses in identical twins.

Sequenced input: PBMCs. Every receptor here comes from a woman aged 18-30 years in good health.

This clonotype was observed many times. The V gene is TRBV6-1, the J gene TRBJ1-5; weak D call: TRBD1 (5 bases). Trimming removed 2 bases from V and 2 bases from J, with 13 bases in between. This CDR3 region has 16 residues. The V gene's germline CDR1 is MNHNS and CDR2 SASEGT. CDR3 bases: TGTGCCAGCAGTGAAACCGGAGGGGCAGGCAATCAGCCCCAGCATTTT. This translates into CASSETGGAGNQPQHF.

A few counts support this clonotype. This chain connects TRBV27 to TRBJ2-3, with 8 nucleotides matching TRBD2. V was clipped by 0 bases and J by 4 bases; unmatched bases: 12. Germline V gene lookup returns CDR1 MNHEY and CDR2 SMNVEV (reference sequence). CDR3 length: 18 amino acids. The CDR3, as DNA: TGTGCCAGCAGTTTATCCCCTTGGCGGGGGGACCAGGCAGATACGCAGTATTTT. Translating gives CASSLSPWRGDQADTQYF.

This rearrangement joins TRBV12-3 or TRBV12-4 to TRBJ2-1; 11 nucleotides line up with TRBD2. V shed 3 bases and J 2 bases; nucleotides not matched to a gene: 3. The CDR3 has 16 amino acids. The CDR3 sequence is CASSFFSGRAYNEQFF. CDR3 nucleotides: TGTGCCAGCAGTTTTTTTAGCGGGAGGGCCTACAATGAGCAGTTCTTC.

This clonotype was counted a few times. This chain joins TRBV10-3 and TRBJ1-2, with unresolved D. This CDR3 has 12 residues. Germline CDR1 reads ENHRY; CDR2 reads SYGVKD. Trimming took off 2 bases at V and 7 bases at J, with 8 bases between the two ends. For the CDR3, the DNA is TGTGCCATCAGTGAGAGGGAGTTTGGCTACACCTTC. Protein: CAISEREFGYTF.

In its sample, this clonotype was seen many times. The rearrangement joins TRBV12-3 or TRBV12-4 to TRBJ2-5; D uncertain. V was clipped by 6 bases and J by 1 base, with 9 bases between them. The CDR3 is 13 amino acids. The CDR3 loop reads CASSRSSQETQYF. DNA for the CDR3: TGTGCCAGCAGCAGGTCCTCCCAAGAGACCCAGTACTTC.

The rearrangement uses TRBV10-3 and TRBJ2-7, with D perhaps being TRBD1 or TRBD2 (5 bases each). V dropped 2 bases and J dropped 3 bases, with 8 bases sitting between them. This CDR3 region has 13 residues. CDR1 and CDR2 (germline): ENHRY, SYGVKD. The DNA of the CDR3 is TGTGCCATCAGTGAGGGGACCAACTACGAGCAGTACGTC. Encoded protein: CAISEGTNYEQYV.

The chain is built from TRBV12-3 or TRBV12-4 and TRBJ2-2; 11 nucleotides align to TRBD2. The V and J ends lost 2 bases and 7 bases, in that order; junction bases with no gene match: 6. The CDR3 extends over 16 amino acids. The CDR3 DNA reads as TGTGCCAGCAGTTTATTTAGCGGGGGGGCCGGCGGGGAGCTGTTTTTT. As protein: CASSLFSGGAGGELFF.

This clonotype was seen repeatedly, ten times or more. The CDR3 reads CASSFGEGIRGYTF. The CDR3, as DNA: TGTGCCAGCAGTTTCGGCGAAGGGATACGTGGCTACACCTTC. The chain couples TRBV12-3 or TRBV12-4 to TRBJ1-2; D is uncertain. The V gene lost 3 bases and the J gene lost 7 bases, with 15 bases spanning the gap. This CDR3 has 14 residues.

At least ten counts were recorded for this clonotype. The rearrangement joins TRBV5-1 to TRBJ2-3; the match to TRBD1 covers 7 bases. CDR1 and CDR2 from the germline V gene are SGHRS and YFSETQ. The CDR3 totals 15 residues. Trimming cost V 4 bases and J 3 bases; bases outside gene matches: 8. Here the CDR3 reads CASSHRRQGTDTQYF. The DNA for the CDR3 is TGCGCCAGCAGCCATCGGCGACAGGGTACAGATACGCAGTATTTT.

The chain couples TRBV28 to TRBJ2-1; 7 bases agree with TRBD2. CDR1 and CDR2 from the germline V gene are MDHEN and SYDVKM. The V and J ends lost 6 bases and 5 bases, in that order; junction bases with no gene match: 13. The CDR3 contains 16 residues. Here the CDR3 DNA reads TGTGCCAGCAGCCTAACCCTATTGACTAGCAACAATGAGCAGTTCTTC. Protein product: CASSLTLLTSNNEQFF.

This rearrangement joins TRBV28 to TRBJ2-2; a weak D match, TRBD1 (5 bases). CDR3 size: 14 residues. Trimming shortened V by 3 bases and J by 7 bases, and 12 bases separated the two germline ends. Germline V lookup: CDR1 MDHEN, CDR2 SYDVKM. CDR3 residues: CASSFPGIIGELFF. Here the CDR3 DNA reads TGTGCCAGCAGTTTCCCAGGGATAATCGGGGAGCTGTTTTTT. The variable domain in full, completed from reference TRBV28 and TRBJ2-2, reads DVKVTQSSRYLVKRTGEKVFLECVQDMDHENMFWYRQDPGLGLRLIYFSYDVKMKEKGDIPEGYSVSREKKERFSLILESASTNQTSMYLCASSFPGIIGELFFGEGSRLTVL.

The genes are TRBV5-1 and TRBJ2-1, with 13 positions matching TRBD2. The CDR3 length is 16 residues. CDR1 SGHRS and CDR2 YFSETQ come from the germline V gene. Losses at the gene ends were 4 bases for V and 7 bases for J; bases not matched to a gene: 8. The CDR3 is CASSPGLAGASNEQFF. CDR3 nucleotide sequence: TGCGCCAGCAGCCCAGGACTAGCGGGGGCTTCAAATGAGCAGTTCTTC.

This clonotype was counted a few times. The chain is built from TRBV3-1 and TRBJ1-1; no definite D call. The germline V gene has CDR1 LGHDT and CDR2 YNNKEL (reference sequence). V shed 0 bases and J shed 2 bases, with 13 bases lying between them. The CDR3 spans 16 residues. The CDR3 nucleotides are TGTGCCAGCAGCCAAGAGTTGGCCCACGTTAACACTGAAGCTTTCTTT. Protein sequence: CASSQELAHVNTEAFF.

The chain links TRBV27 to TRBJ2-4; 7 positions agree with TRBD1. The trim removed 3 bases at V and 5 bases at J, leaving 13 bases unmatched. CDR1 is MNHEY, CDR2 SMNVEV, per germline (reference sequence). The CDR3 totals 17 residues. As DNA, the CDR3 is TGTGCCAGCAGTTTCAAGGGCAGGGGGATTGGGGAAAACATTCAGTACTTC. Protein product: CASSFKGRGIGENIQYF.

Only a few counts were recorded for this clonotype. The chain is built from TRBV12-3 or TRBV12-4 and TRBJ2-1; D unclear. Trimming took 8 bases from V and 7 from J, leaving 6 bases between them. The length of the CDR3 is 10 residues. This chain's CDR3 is CASCGNEQFF. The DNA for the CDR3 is TGTGCCAGCTGTGGGAATGAGCAGTTCTTC.

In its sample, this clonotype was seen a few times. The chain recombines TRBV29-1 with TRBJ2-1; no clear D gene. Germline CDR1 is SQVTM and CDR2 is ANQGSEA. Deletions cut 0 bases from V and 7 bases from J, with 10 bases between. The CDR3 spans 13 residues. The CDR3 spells CSVEEGHWNEQFF. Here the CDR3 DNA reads TGCAGCGTTGAAGAAGGGCATTGGAATGAGCAGTTCTTC.

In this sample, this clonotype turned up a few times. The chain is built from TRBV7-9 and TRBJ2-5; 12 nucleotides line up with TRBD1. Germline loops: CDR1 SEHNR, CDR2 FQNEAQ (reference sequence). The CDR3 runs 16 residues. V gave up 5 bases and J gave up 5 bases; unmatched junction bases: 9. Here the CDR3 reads CASSPRDRGPLETQYF. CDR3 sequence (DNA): TGTGCCAGCAGCCCTAGGGACAGGGGGCCTTTGGAGACCCAGTACTTC.

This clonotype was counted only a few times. Here the CDR3 reads CASSPGLAVEQFF. Here the CDR3 DNA reads TGTGCCAGCAGCCCGGGACTAGCCGTTGAGCAGTTCTTC. This chain links TRBV6-1 with TRBJ2-1; 9 bases fit TRBD2. Trimming took 6 bases from V and 9 from J; bases not matched to a gene: 6. Germline-derived CDR1 and CDR2 are MNHNS and SASEGT. The CDR3 length is 13 residues.

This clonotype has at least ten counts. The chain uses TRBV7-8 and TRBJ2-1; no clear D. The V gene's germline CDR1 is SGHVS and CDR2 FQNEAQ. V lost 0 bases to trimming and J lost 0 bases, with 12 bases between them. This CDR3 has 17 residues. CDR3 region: CASSLAQVRNSYNEQFF. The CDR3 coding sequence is TGTGCCAGCAGCTTAGCGCAGGTCCGAAACTCCTACAATGAGCAGTTCTTC.